This TCR beta chain is from a study of CD8 T cells in ankylosing spondylitis. Study-level results: Among TCR beta sequences, a motif of under ten highly homologous variants appeared characteristic of ankylosing spondylitis blood.

The CDR3 runs 14 residues. The V gene's germline CDR1 is SGHDN and CDR2 FVKESK. Trimming pared 2 bases from V and 3 bases from J, leaving 11 bases between. TCRdb fed the 5' RACE reads into MiXCR, producing one record per CDR3 protein. The sample holds more than 500,000 distinct CDR3 sequences, roughly 5.2% seen once. This clonotype was observed a few times. The antigen is undetermined. The rearrangement uses TRBV14 and TRBJ2-7, with TRBD2 as a possible D gene (7 bases). The TCR comes from a male donor with ankylosing spondylitis. The sample comprised blood, either unsorted or a sorted T cell fraction (not recorded which). The CDR3 sequence: CASSQRGGFYEQYF. CDR3 nucleotide sequence: TGTGCCAGCAGCCAAAGGGGGGGCTTCTACGAGCAGTACTTC.